This is a list of T cell receptor beta chains from one sample in a study of human T cells and chemical hapten exposure. MiXCR, run by TCRdb on the RACE reads, gives a single entry per CDR3 protein. This table has fewer than 500,000 distinct CDR3 sequences, about 4.8% appearing once. This material consisted of whole blood, taken in connection with sensitization to the hapten diphenylcyclopropenone (DPC). These TCRs come from a woman between 45 and 60 years old with alopecia areata. Some clones in this sample may be carry-over from other donors' samples. CDR3s include the opening cysteine and the closing phenylalanine or tryptophan. Each record gives: D gene, clone size, V gene, J gene, CDR3 DNA, CDR3 protein. A D gene is named only where the DNA matches it firmly. Only some rows state a clone size, as once, few, many or a class for expanded clones.

d_call: TRBD1; clone_size: few; v_call: TRBV11-1; j_call: TRBJ1-1; cdr3_nt: TGTGCCAGCAGCATAGAACAGGGGCCAACTGAAGCTTTCTTT; cdr3_aa: CASSIEQGPTEAFF
d_call: NA; clone_size: many; v_call: TRBV28; j_call: TRBJ2-1; cdr3_nt: TGTGCCAGTGTGGGTGGAGGGGGGAGTGAGCAGTTCTTC; cdr3_aa: CASVGGGGSEQFF
d_call: NA; clone_size: many; v_call: TRBV7-9; j_call: TRBJ2-7; cdr3_nt: TGTGCCAGCAGGTCGACATCTTCCGAGCAGTACTTC; cdr3_aa: CASRSTSSEQYF
d_call: NA; clone_size: many; v_call: TRBV10-3; j_call: TRBJ1-2; cdr3_nt: TGTGCCATCAGTGAGGGCAGGGAGGATGGCTACACCTTC; cdr3_aa: CAISEGREDGYTF
d_call: NA; clone_size: many; v_call: TRBV4-3; j_call: TRBJ2-3; cdr3_nt: TGCGCCAGCAGCCGCCGAATAGGGGAGACAGATACGCAGTATTTT; cdr3_aa: CASSRRIGETDTQYF
d_call: TRBD1; clone_size: many; v_call: TRBV6-2/TRBV6-3; j_call: TRBJ1-5; cdr3_nt: TGTGCCAGCAACTACGGAGGGGGCCAGGGAACTGAGCAGCCCCAGCATTTT; cdr3_aa: CASNYGGGQGTEQPQHF
d_call: NA; clone_size: few; v_call: TRBV6-1; j_call: TRBJ1-3; cdr3_nt: TGTGCCAGCAGTGACTACAGGGAGCGCAGTACTCTCCCCATATATTTT; cdr3_aa: CASSDYRERSTLPIYF
d_call: NA; clone_size: NA; v_call: TRBV4-2; j_call: TRBJ2-7; cdr3_nt: TGTGCCAGCAGTCAACAGACGGGGTCGAGCTCCTACGAGCAGTACTTC; cdr3_aa: CASSQQTGSSSYEQYF
d_call: TRBD2; clone_size: few; v_call: TRBV27; j_call: TRBJ2-5; cdr3_nt: TGTGCCAGCCCTAGGTCCGGCGGGAGGGTATTGGAGACCCAGTACTTC; cdr3_aa: CASPRSGGRVLETQYF
d_call: NA; clone_size: few; v_call: TRBV18; j_call: TRBJ2-5; cdr3_nt: TGTGCCAGCTCACCACCGGCAGGGTCGAAGGAGACCCAGTACTTC; cdr3_aa: CASSPPAGSKETQYF
d_call: TRBD2; clone_size: many; v_call: TRBV10-3; j_call: TRBJ2-3; cdr3_nt: TGTGCCATCAGTCGGGGACTAGCGGATAGCACAGATACGCAGTATTTT; cdr3_aa: CAISRGLADSTDTQYF